The 8 T cell receptor beta chains below all came from one sample that was sequenced in a study of T cells in Graves' hyperthyroidism and ophthalmopathy. RNA transcripts gave rise to amplified TCR beta CDR3 regions. In the first-round RT-PCR of the TCR CDR3, the HTBI primer set was used. TCRdb used MiXCR to reprocess the multiplex PCR reads, holding one entry per CDR3 protein. The table records 500,000 to 600,000 distinct CDR3 sequences, 46% of them present only once. Sequenced material: peripheral blood or thyroid tissue (not recorded which). All receptors come from an adult woman with Graves' disease, either hyperthyroidism or ophthalmopathy (not recorded which).

This clonotype was observed once. The chain carries TRBV19 and TRBJ1-1, with 8 bases fitting TRBD1. The CDR3 is 14 amino acids. The trim removed 4 bases at V and 5 bases at J, leaving 6 bases unmatched. Germline V gene data show CDR1 as LNHDA and CDR2 as SQIVND (reference sequence). CDR3 DNA: TGTGCCAGTAGTAAGGCAGGGGGCTGGACTGAAGCTTTCTTT. This codes for CASSKAGGWTEAFF.

Notes on this clonotype: This could be a read error, since a much larger clone is one nucleotide away. The chain combines TRBV5-1 with TRBJ1-2; D possibly corresponds to TRBD1 (5 bases). The CDR3 spans 19 residues. Per the germline V gene, CDR1 is SGHRS and CDR2 is YFSETQ. The V end lost 9 bases, the J end lost 6 bases, and 36 bases lay between the germline ends. The CDR3 spells CANRKGHRGWSDSIDGYTF. DNA for the CDR3: TGCGCCAACAGAAAGGGTCATCGGGGCTGGTCAGATTCTATCGATGGCTACACCTTC.

Remarks on this clonotype: Germline is not matched at one junction end, which may reflect a read error. This sequence joins TRBV7-2 and TRBJ1-2; D unclear. The V gene's germline CDR1 is SGHTA and CDR2 FQGNSA. The CDR3 sequence is 13 residues long. As DNA, the CDR3 is TGTGCCAGCAGCTTAGGCCCTGACGGACTACTGCACTTC. Its translation: CASSLGPDGLLHF.

The chain recombines TRBV29-1 with TRBJ1-2; 10 bases match TRBD1. From germline, CDR1 is SQVTM and CDR2 ANQGSEA. Trimming took 8 bases from V and 6 from J; bases not matched to a gene: 9. CDR3 length equals 13 residues. As DNA, the CDR3 is TGCAGCAGTTACGGACAGGGGGTGAATGGCTACACCTTC. This gives the protein CSSYGQGVNGYTF.

This clonotype was detected ten times or more. The V call is TRBV20-1, the J call TRBJ1-4; TRBD1 aligns across 9 bases. V shed 2 bases, J shed 0 bases, and the junction held 13 bases outside the gene matches. CDR3 size: 19 residues. Germline assignment: CDR1 DFQATT and CDR2 SNEGSKA (reference sequence). The DNA for the CDR3 is TGCAGTGCTAGAAAGTTTCTAGGGGACAGGGAATCAACTAATGAAAAACTGTTTTTT. This codes for CSARKFLGDRESTNEKLFF.

The V and J genes are TRBV4-1 and TRBJ1-1, with D uncertain. Trimming pared 4 bases from V and 5 bases from J, leaving 20 bases between. Germline values: CDR1 MGHRA, CDR2 YSYEKL. The CDR3 totals 16 residues. The CDR3 here is CASSPALTRVGTEAFF. The CDR3, as DNA: TGCGCCAGCAGCCCGGCCCTGACAAGGGTGGGAACTGAAGCTTTCTTT.

The CDR3 here is CAISAQGKIEKLFF. The CDR3 DNA sequence: TGTGCCATCAGTGCGCAGGGGAAAATCGAAAAACTGTTTTTT. This chain joins TRBV10-3 and TRBJ1-4; tentative D call: TRBD1 (6 bases). The germline gives CDR1 ENHRY, CDR2 SYGVKD. CDR3 length equals 14 residues. Trimming took 4 bases from V and 8 from J, leaving 14 bases between them.

The chain joins TRBV20-1 to TRBJ2-5; no clear D gene. With 0 bases removed from V and 1 base from J, the gap between germline ends came to 6 bases. This CDR3 comprises 13 residues. Germline values: CDR1 DFQATT, CDR2 SNEGSKA (reference sequence). The CDR3 DNA reads as TGCAGTGCTAGAGAGGTTATCCAAGAGACCCAGTACTTC. It specifies CSAREVIQETQYF.